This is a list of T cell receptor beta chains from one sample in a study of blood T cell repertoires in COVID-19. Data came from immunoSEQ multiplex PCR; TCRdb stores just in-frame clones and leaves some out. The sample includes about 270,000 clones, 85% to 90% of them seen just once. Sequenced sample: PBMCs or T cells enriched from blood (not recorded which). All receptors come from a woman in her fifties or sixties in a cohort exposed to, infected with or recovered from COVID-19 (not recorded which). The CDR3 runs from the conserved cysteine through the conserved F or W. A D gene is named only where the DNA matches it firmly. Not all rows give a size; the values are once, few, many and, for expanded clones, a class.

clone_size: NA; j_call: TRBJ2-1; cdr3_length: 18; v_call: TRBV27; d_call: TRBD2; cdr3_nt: TGTGCCAGCAGTCCCCGTGGACTAGCGGGAGGACATTACAATGAGCAGTTCTTC; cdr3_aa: CASSPRGLAGGHYNEQFF
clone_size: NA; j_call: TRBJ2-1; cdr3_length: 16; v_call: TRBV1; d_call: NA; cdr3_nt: TGCACCAGCAGCCCCCCCAAGCGCAGCTCCTACAATGAGCAGTTCTTC; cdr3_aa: CTSSPPKRSSYNEQFF
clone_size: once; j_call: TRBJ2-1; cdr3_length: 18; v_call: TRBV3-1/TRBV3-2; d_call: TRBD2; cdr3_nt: TGTGCCAGCAGCCAAGAGGCGGCTAGCGGACTCTCCTACAATGAGCAGTTCTTC; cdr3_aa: CASSQEAASGLSYNEQFF
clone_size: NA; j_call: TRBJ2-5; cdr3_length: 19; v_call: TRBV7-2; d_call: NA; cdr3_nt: TGTGCCAGCAGCGTCAGGGGCGAAATGGGGCTAGCAAACCAAGAGACCCAGTACTTC; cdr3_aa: CASSVRGEMGLANQETQYF
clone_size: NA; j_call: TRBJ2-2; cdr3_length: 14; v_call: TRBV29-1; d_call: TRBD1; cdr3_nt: TGCAGCGCTCCAGGGGGCACGAACACCGGGGAGCTGTTTTTT; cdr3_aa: CSAPGGTNTGELFF
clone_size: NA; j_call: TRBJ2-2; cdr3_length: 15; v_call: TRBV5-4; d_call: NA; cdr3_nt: TGTGCCAGCAGCTTGAACAGGGAGAGGGCCGGGGAGCTGTTTTTT; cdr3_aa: CASSLNRERAGELFF
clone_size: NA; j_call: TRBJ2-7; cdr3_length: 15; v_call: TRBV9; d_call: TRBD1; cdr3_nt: TGTGCCAGCAGCCCCGACAGGGTCAGATCCTACGAGCAGTACTTC; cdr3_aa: CASSPDRVRSYEQYF
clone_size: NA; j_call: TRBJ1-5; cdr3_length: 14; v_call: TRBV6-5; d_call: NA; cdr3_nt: TGTGCCAGCAGTTACTTTTCGGGGGATCAGCCCCAGCATTTT; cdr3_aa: CASSYFSGDQPQHF
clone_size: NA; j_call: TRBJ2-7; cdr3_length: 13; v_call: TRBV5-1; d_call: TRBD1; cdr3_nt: TGCGCCAGCAGCGCGGACAGGGTGGGGGAGCAGTACTTC; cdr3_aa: CASSADRVGEQYF
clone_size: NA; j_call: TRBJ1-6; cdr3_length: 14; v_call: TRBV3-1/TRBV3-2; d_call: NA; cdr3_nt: TGTGCCAGCAGGTACAGGGAGAGTCATTCACCCCTCCACTTT; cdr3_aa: CASRYRESHSPLHF
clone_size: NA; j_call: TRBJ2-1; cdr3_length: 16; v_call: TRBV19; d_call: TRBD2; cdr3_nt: TGTGCCAGTAGGGGGACTAGCAAGGGAAATGGAAATGAGCAGTTCTTC; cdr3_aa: CASRGTSKGNGNEQFF
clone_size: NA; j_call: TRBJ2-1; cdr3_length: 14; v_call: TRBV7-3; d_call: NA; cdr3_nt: TGTGCCAGCAGCTCCCCCCTCAGCGGCAATGAGCAGTTCTTC; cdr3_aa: CASSSPLSGNEQFF
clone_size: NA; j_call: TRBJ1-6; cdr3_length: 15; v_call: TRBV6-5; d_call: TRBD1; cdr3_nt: TGTGCCAGCAGCGCGAGGACAGGGAATAATTCACCCCTCCACTTT; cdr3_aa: CASSARTGNNSPLHF
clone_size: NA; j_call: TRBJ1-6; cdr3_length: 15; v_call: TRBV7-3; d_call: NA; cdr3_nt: TGTGCCAGCAGCCATGCAGGGGCGCGGAATTCACCCCTCCACTTT; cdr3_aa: CASSHAGARNSPLHF
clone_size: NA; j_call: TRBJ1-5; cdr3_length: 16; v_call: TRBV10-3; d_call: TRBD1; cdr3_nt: TGTGCCATCAGTGCAGACAGGGGGCATAGCAATCAGCCCCAGCATTTT; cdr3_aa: CAISADRGHSNQPQHF
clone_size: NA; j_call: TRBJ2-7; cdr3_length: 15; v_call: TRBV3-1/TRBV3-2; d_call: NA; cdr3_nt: TGTGCCAGCAGCCCCCAAACAGGGAGCTTCTACGAGCAGTACTTC; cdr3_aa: CASSPQTGSFYEQYF
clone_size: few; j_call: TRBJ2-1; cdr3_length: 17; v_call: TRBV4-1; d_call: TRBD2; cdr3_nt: TGCGCCAGCAGTCGAATTCCGGGACTAGCGGGAGCAAATGAGCAGTTCTTC; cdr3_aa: CASSRIPGLAGANEQFF
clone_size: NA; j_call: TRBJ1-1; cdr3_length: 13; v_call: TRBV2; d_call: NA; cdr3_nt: TGTGCCAGCAGTGAGGGGCAGCCCACTGAAGCTTTCTTT; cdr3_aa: CASSEGQPTEAFF
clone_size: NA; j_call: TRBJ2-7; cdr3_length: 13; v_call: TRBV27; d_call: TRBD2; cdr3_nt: TGTGCCAGCAGTTGGACTAGCGGCTACGAGCAGTACTTC; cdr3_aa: CASSWTSGYEQYF
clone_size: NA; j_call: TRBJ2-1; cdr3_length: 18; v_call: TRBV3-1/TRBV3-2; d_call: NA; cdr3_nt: TGTGCCAGCAGCCAAGATCTAAGGGGAACTAGCCGTCATAATGAGCAGTTCTTC; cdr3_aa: CASSQDLRGTSRHNEQFF
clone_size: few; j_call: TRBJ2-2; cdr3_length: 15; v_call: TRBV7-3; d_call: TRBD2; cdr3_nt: TGTGCCAGCTCGGGAGGACTAGCGGACACCGGGGAGCTGTTTTTT; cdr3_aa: CASSGGLADTGELFF
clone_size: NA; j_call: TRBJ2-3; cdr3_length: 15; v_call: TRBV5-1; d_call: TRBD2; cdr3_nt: TGCGCCAGCAGCAGGGCGGGAGAGGCGACAGATACGCAGTATTTT; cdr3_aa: CASSRAGEATDTQYF
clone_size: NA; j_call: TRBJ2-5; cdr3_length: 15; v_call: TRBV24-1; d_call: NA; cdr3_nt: TGTGCCACCAGTGATTTGGGGGCGGGGCAAGAGACCCAGTACTTC; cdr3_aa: CATSDLGAGQETQYF
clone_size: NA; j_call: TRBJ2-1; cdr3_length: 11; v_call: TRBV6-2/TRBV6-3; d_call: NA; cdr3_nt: TGTGCCAGCAGCTTTAGCTATTGGCAGTTCTTC; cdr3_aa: CASSFSYWQFF
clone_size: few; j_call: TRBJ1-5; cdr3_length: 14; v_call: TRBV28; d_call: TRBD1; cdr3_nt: TGTGCCAGCAGTCTCACCGGGACAGATCAGCCCCAGCATTTT; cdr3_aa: CASSLTGTDQPQHF
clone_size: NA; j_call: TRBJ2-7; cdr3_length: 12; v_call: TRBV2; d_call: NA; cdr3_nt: TGTGCCAGCCGGCAGGAGGCGAAAGAGCAGTACTTC; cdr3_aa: CASRQEAKEQYF
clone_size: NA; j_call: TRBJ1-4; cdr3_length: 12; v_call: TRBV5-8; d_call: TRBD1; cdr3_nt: TGTGCCAGCAGCTTCTTCAGACAGGGGCCGTTTTTT; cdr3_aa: CASSFFRQGPFF
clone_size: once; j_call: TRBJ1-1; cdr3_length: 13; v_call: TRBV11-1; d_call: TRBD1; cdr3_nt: TGTGCCAGCAGCGTACACAGGGGGACTGAAGCTTTCTTT; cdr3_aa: CASSVHRGTEAFF